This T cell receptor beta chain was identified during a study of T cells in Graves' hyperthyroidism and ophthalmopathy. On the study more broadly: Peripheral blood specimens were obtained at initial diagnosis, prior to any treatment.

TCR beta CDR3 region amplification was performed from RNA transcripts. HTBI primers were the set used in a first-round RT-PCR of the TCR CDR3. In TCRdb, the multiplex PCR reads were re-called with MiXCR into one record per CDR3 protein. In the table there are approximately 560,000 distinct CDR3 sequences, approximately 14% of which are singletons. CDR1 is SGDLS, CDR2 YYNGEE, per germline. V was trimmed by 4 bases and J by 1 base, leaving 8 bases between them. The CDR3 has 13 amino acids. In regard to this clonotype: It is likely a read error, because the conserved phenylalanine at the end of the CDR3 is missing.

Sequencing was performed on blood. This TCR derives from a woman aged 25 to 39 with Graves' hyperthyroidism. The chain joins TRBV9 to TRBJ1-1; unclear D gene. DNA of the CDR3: TGTGCCAGCAGCCTTTGGGGGAACACTGAAGCTTTCTCT. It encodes CASSLWGNTEAFS.